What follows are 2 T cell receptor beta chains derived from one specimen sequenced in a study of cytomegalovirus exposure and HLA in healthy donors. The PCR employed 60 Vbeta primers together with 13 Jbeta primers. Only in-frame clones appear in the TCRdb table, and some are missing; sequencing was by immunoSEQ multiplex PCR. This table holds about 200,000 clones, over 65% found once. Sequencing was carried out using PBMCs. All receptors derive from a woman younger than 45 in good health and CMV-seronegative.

As DNA, the CDR3 is TGTGCCAGCAGCTTAGGACAGGGAAACACCGGGGAGCTGTTTTTT. This gives the protein CASSLGQGNTGELFF. The chain employs TRBV7-8 and TRBJ2-2, with 7 bases that match TRBD1. With V trimmed by 1 base and J by 2 bases, 1 base remained unmatched. The CDR3 extends over 15 amino acids. Germline CDR1 SGHVS, CDR2 FQNEAQ.

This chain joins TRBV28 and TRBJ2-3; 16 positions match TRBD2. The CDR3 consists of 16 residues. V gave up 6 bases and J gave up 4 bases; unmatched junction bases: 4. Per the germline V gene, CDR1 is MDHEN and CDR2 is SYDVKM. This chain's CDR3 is CASSRGLAGGPDTQYF. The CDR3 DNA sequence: TGTGCCAGCAGCCGGGGACTAGCGGGAGGGCCAGATACGCAGTATTTT.